Sequencing of this T cell receptor (beta chain) was carried out in a study of blood T cell repertoires in COVID-19. Per the germline V gene, CDR1 is MDHEN and CDR2 is SYDVKM. There are 12 residues in the CDR3. V was pared by 5 bases and J by 5 bases, with 9 bases between. Repertoires were generated with immunoSEQ multiplex PCR, while TCRdb's copy carries only in-frame clones and drops some. The profile shows about 220,000 clones, approximately 85% of them singletons. Material for sequencing was peripheral blood. The clonotype comes from a man aged 50 to 59 who had recovered from COVID-19. V and J are TRBV28 and TRBJ1-2, with no clear D. Here the CDR3 DNA reads TGTGCCAGCAGTCCCCCGGGGTATGGCTACACCTTC. This sequence encodes CASSPPGYGYTF.